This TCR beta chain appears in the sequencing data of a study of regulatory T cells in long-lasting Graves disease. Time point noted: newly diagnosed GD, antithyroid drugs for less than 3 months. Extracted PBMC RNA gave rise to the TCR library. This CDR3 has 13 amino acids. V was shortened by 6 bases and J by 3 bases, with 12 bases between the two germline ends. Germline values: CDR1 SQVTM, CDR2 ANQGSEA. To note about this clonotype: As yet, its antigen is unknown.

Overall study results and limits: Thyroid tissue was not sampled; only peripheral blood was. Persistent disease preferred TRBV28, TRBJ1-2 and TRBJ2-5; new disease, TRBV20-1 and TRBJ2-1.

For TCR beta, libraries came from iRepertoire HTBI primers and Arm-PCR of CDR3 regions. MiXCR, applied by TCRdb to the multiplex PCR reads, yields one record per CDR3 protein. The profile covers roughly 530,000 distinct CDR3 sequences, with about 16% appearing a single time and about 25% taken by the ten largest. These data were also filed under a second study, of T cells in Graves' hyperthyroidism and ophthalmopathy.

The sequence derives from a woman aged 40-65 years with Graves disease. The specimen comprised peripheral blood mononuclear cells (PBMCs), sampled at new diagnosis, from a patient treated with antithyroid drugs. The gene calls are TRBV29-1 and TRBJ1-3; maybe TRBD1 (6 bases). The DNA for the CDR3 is TGCAGCGTCCACGGGGGCAGTGGAAACACCATATATTTT. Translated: CSVHGGSGNTIYF.